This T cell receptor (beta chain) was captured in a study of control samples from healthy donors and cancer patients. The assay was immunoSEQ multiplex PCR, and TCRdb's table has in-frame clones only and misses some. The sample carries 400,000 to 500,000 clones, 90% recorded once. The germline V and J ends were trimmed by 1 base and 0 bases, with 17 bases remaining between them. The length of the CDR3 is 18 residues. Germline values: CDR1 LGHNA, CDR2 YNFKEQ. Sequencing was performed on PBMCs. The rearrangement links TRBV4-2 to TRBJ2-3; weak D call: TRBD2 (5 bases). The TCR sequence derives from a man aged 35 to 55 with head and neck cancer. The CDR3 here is CASSQGAGAGGSTDTQYF. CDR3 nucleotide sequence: TGTGCCAGCAGCCAAGGGGCGGGTGCGGGCGGAAGCACAGATACGCAGTATTTT.